This TCR beta chain was obtained from a study of blood T cell repertoires in COVID-19. Authors' analysis steps: Cell counts per sample came from amplifying reference gene primers. TCRdb's table, derived via immunoSEQ multiplex PCR, lists solely in-frame clones and lacks some. The V and J calls and the clone size are those of that table, but D and trimming were determined from the DNA. The sample shows tens of thousands of clones, approximately 81% of them seen only once. Trimming removed 4 bases at V and 0 bases at J, with 6 bases between. The CDR3 loop spans 13 amino acids. Germline CDR1 and CDR2: SNHLY and FYNNEI. Grouping used clinical history reported by participants in a survey and questionnaire.

The specimen was PBMCs or T cells enriched from blood (not recorded which). This TCR was sampled from a woman in her forties with acute COVID-19. V gene TRBV2 combines with J gene TRBJ1-1, with D uncertain. CDR3 in DNA: TGTGCCAGCAGTGCATACATGAACACTGAAGCTTTCTTT. Its translation is CASSAYMNTEAFF.